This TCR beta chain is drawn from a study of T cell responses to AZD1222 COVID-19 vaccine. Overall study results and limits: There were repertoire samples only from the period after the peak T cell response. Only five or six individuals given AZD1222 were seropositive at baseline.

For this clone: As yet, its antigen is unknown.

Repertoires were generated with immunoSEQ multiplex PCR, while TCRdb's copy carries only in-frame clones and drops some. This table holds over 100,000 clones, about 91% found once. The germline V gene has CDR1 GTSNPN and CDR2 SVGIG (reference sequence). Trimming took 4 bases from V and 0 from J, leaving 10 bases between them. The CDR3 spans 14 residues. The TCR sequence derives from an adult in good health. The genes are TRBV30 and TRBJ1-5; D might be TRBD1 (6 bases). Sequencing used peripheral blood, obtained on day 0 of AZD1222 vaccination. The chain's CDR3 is CAWTRGNSNQPQHF. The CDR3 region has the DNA TGTGCCTGGACTAGGGGGAATAGCAATCAGCCCCAGCATTTT.